Listed below are T cell receptor beta chains from one sample, sequenced in a study of OX40 agonist ivuxolimab in advanced cancers. Clones were sequenced by immunoSEQ multiplex PCR, and TCRdb holds only the in-frame ones, with some missing. Found here are over 35,000 clones, roughly 85% of them singletons; the top ten hold about a sixth. The source was CD4+ or CD8+ T cells sorted from blood, collected in a trial of the OX40 agonist ivuxolimab. The receptors originated from an adult with an advanced solid tumor such as melanoma, head and neck, liver or kidney cancer. CDR3s include the opening cysteine and the closing phenylalanine or tryptophan. The D gene is left open where the match is weak. Clone size is given for some rows only: seen once, a few or many times, or a class if the clone is expanded.

abundance,d_gene,v_gene,CDR3aa
-,-,TRBV10-1,CASSRGTNNEQFF
few,TRBD2,TRBV4-3,CASSQEDLAGGNTGELFF
once,-,TRBV21-1,CASITGAYEQYF
-,TRBD2,TRBV11-2,CASSFPEWGGGLATYEQYF
few,-,TRBV9,CASSIPGDGTIYF
-,-,TRBV5-1,CASSREGGNYGYTF
medium-sized,-,TRBV27,CASRGSYNEQFF
-,TRBD1,TRBV28,CASSSPDRGLGPEAFF
-,TRBD1,TRBV4-3,CASSQGGTGGYEQYF
once,-,TRBV5-1,CASSQYLGPVSSGANVLTF
-,TRBD1,TRBV27,CASSLGQGNEQFF
once,-,TRBV21-1,CASSSLGRVKGEQYF
once,-,TRBV28,CASYLGGDSNQPQHF
-,-,TRBV6-5,CASRPGTQQETQYF
-,-,TRBV14,CASSQDRGGIMPSTDTQYF
-,-,TRBV9,CASSGDTDTQYF
once,-,TRBV5-5,CASSLYGGGDGYTF
-,-,TRBV5-1,CASSLELEETQYF
once,-,TRBV29-1,CSALTSGYPGELFF
-,TRBD1,TRBV15,CATSSLRDRGSYEQYF
-,TRBD2,TRBV15,CATSRDASGRLYNEQFF
-,TRBD1,TRBV2,CATRGQVDIQYF
-,TRBD1,TRBV7-9,CASSSTQGGRYGYTF
-,-,TRBV25-1,CASTPGGLLLYF
-,TRBD1,TRBV19,CASSRMDRGYTEAFF
-,-,TRBV11-2,CASSPTPGTHNEQFF
-,-,TRBV29-1,CSGGRPNTGELFF
-,TRBD1,TRBV7-2,CASSPGQGVEKLFF
-,TRBD1,TRBV6-1,CASGAGQLYNSPLHF
-,-,TRBV7-3,CASSLTQGETDTQYF
-,-,TRBV7-3,CASSLGREQFF
-,TRBD2,TRBV19,CASSIASSGGANEQFF
-,-,TRBV6-5,CASQLQGNSPLHF
-,-,TRBV9,CASSGLGLYNAGELFF
once,TRBD2,TRBV7-9,CASSWPGTSLGGEQFF
-,-,TRBV7-2,CASSYRGGWRTEAFF
-,-,TRBV5-3,CARSLRGGNQPQHF
-,TRBD1,TRBV7-9,CASSYRTGKNTEAFF
-,-,TRBV27,CASSLFLNTEAFF
-,-,TRBV5-6,CASSQTEGIYEQYF
-,-,TRBV5-4,CASSFSQNTEAFF
-,TRBD2,TRBV7-6,CASSSRSGGEDTDTQYF
many,TRBD1,TRBV4-3,CASSRRGPGGDKAFF
-,-,TRBV5-1,CASSLNTGELFF
-,-,TRBV19,CASSSLDSITDTQYF
-,TRBD2,TRBV27,CASSESGRARYNEQFF
-,TRBD2,TRBV27,CASSLVAGGPNEQFF
few,-,TRBV4-3,CASSPLTAPGDIQYF
-,-,TRBV9,CASSVEETQYF
-,-,TRBV6-5,CASSLVRGPYEQYF
-,-,TRBV5-4,CASSHNTEGGGYTF